These T cell receptor beta chains were read from a single sample in a study of blood T cell repertoires in COVID-19. Profiled with immunoSEQ multiplex PCR; TCRdb holds only in-frame clones, not every one. The table shows 200,000 to 250,000 clones, with around 80% occurring only once. Sequenced material: peripheral blood. Receptors originate from a woman in her 70s with acute or convalescent COVID-19. CDR3s include the opening cysteine and the closing phenylalanine or tryptophan.

J gene | V gene | CDR3 protein
TRBJ1-1 | TRBV6-5 | CASSSMNTEAFF
TRBJ2-5 | TRBV29-1 | CSVDEHRQETQYF
TRBJ2-5 | TRBV5-6 | CASSPRGGAWETQYF
TRBJ1-2 | TRBV12-3/TRBV12-4 | CASSPGQGGGTF
TRBJ2-7 | TRBV6-5 | CASSYSPVGRGTEQYF
TRBJ2-5 | TRBV30 | CAWSVQGTVQETQYF
TRBJ2-7 | TRBV7-6 | CASSPGGGGAFYEQYF
TRBJ2-3 | TRBV21-1 | CASSGQRGRDTDTQYF
TRBJ2-7 | TRBV5-1 | CASSFGQVEVEQYF
TRBJ2-2 | TRBV3-1/TRBV3-2 | CASSQAERGLAWTGELFF
TRBJ2-2 | TRBV15 | CATSRGVAQAGYTGELFF
TRBJ2-5 | TRBV12-3/TRBV12-4 | CASSLLAETQYF
TRBJ1-1 | TRBV12-3/TRBV12-4 | CASSYGQGTEAFF
TRBJ2-2 | TRBV30 | CAQGVHNTGELFF
TRBJ1-5 | TRBV18 | CASSGQGDQPQHF
TRBJ2-5 | TRBV12-3/TRBV12-4 | CASSFSRAETQYF
TRBJ2-7 | TRBV11-3 | CASSFSRVDEQYF
TRBJ2-5 | TRBV19 | CASSIGLGDRNQETQYF
TRBJ1-1 | TRBV6-2/TRBV6-3 | CASSYNRGQAEAFF
TRBJ1-6 | TRBV2 | CASVPGQGYNSPLHF
TRBJ2-2 | TRBV30 | CAWNPQGMGELFF
TRBJ2-4 | TRBV19 | CASNPGQVIAKNIQYF
TRBJ2-3 | TRBV19 | CASSTGGTSGADTQYF
TRBJ1-5 | TRBV30 | CAWSRGNSNQPQHF
TRBJ2-1 | TRBV29-1 | CSVAALAGALYNEQFF
TRBJ2-5 | TRBV28 | CASSPPGQATLLETQYF
TRBJ2-1 | TRBV5-1 | CASSKATATYNEQFF
TRBJ2-5 | TRBV12-3/TRBV12-4 | CASSSGERETQYF
TRBJ2-3 | TRBV24-1 | CATSDLPTGAGTDTQYF
TRBJ2-3 | TRBV11-2 | CASSSGTSRSDTQYF
TRBJ2-3 | TRBV27 | CASSPGLAVTDTQYF
TRBJ2-3 | TRBV25-1 | CASSAAPGLFSTDTQYF
TRBJ1-6 | TRBV5-8 | CASSHRQGNSPLHF
TRBJ2-7 | TRBV7-9 | CASSFPSQGQGSHEQYF
TRBJ2-7 | TRBV15 | CATSSVGGETEQYF